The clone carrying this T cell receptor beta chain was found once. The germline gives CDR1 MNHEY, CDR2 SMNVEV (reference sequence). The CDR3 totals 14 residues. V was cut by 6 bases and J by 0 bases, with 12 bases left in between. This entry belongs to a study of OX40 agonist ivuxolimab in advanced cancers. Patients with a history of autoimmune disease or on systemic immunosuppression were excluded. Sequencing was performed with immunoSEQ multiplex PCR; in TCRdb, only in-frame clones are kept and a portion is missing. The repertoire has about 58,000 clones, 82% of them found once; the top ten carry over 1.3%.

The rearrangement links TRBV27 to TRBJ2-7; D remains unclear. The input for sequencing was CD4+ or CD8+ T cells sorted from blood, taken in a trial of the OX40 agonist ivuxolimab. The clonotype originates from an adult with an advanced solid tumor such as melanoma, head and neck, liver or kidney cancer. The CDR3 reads CASSRSGSSYEQYF. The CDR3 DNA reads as TGTGCCAGCAGCCGATCCGGGTCCTCCTACGAGCAGTACTTC.